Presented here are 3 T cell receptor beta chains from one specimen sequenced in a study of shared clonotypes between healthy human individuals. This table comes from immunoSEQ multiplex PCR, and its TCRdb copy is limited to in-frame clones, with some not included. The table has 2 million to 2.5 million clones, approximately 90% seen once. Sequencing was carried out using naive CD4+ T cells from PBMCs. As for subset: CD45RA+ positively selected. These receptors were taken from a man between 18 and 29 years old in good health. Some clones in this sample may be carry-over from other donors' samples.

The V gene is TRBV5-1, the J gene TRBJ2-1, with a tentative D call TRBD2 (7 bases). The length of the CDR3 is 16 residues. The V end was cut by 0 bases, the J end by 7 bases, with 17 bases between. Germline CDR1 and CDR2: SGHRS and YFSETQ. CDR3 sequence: CASSLVLQGGGNEQFF. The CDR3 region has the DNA TGCGCCAGCAGCTTGGTTTTGCAGGGAGGGGGAAATGAGCAGTTCTTC.

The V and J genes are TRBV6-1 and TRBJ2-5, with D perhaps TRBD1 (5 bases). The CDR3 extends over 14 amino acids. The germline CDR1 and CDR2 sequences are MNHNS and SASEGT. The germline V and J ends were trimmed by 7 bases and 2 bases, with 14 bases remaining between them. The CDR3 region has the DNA TGTGCCAGCAAACGGACAAGTCTTCAAGAGACCCAGTACTTC. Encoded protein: CASKRTSLQETQYF.

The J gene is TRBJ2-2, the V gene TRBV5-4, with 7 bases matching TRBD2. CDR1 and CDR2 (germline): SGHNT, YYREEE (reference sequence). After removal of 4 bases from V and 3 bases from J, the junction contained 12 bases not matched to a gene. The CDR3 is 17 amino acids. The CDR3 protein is CASSLGRERSDTGELFF. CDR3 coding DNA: TGTGCCAGCAGCCTGGGGCGGGAGAGGTCGGACACCGGGGAGCTGTTTTTT.